The 2 T cell receptor beta chains given below trace back to one sample, sequenced in a study of molecular identifiers for immune sequencing clone quantification. MiXCR was run by TCRdb on the PCR reads, yielding one entry per CDR3 protein. The top ten hold 0.98% of the sample, which has some 40,000 distinct CDR3 sequences, 24% seen once. Sequenced material: naive CD8+ T cells from blood, with Jurkat cell RNA spiked in. Noted subset: FACS-sorted CD8+CD4-CCR7+CD45RA+ naive T cells. These receptors originate from a human donor in good health. Some libraries in this study had Jurkat cell RNA spiked in.

Ten or more counts support this clonotype. The V gene is TRBV6-2 or TRBV6-3, the J gene TRBJ2-5; D is possibly TRBD1 (6 bases). V was trimmed by 6 bases and J by 5 bases, leaving 22 bases between them. CDR1 MNHEY and CDR2 SVGEGT come from the germline V gene. CDR3 length: 16 residues. This CDR3 is CASSNHKGQTRETQYF. The CDR3 region has the DNA TGTGCCAGCAGCAACCACAAAGGACAGACCCGGGAGACCCAGTACTTC.

This clonotype was recorded many times. The chain couples TRBV14 to TRBJ2-7; the D call may be TRBD1 or TRBD2 (5 bases each). CDR1 is SGHDN, CDR2 FVKESK, per germline. The length of the CDR3 is 15 residues. The V gene lost 3 bases and the J gene lost 3 bases, with 15 bases spanning the gap. The CDR3 DNA reads as TGTGCCAGCAGCCACACCGGGACCGGCGTCTACGAGCAGTACTTC. Protein sequence: CASSHTGTGVYEQYF.